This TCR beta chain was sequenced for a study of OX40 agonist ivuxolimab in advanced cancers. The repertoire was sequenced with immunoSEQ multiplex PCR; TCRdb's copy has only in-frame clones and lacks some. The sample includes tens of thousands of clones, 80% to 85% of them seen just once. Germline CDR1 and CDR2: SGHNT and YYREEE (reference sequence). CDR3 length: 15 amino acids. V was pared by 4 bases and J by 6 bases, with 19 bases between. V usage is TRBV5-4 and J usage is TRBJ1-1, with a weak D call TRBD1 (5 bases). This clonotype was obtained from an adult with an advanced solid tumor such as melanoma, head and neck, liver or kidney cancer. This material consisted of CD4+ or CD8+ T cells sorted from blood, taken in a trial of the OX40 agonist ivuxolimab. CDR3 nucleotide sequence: TGTGCCAGCAGCGACATGGGGGGGAGTAGGGCTGAAGCTTTCTTT. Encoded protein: CASSDMGGSRAEAFF. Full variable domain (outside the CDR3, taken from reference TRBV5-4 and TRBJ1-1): ETGVTQSPTHLIKTRGQQVTLRCSSQSGHNTVSWYQQALGQGPQFIFQYYREEENGRGNFPPRFSGLQFPNYSSELNVNALELDDSALYLCASSDMGGSRAEAFFGQGTRLTVV.